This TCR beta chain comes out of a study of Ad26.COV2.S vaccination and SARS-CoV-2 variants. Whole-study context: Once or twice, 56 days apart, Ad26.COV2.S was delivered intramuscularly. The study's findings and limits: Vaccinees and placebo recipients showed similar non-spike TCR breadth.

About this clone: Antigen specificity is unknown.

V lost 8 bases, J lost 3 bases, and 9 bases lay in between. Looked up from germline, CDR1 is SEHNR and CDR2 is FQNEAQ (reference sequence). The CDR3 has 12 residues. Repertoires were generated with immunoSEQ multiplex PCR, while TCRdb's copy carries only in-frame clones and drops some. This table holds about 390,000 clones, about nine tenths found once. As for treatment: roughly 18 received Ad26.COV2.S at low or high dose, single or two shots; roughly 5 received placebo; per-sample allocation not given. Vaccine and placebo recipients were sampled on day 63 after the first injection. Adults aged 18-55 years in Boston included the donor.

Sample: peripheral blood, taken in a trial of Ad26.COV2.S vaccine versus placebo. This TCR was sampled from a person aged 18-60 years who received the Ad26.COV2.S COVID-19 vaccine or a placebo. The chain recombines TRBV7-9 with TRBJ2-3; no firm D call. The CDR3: CASLSLTDTQYF. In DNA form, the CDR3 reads TGTGCCAGCCTGTCCCTGACAGATACGCAGTATTTT.